Presented here are 18 T cell receptor beta chains from one specimen sequenced in a study of T cells expressing NK-cell markers. TCRdb reworked the 5' RACE reads into one entry per CDR3 protein, no DNA. In total, the table holds about 460,000 distinct CDR3 sequences. The sequencing input was blood T cells: a sorted CD56 or NKG2C T cell subset, CD4+ or CD8+ T cells, or bulk PBMC T cells (not recorded which). These receptors all come from a woman aged 45-65 years in good health.

This chain links TRBV20-1 with TRBJ2-5; the D call of TRBD1 rests on TCRdb alone, since no DNA is present to check it. Germline CDR1 and CDR2: DFQATT and SNEGSKA (reference sequence). The CDR3 loop spans 14 amino acids. CDR3 sequence reads: CSARGGAGGETQYF.

The chain joins TRBV20-1 to TRBJ2-2; TCRdb's assignment of TRBD2 cannot be checked, as there is no DNA. The germline V gene has CDR1 DFQATT and CDR2 SNEGSKA (reference sequence). The CDR3 has 16 amino acids. CDR3 in amino acids: CSARGFVGGPTGELFF.

The V gene is TRBV21-1, the J gene TRBJ1-4; the D call from TCRdb, TRBD1, cannot be confirmed without DNA. TRBV21-1 is labeled a pseudogene. This CDR3 comprises 16 residues. The CDR3 region is CASSKVGDRTWVELFF.

The rearrangement uses TRBV11-2 and TRBJ2-6; TCRdb gives TRBD1 as the D gene, but with no DNA this cannot be confirmed. The CDR3 spans 18 residues. CDR1 SGHAT and CDR2 FQNNGV come from the germline V gene. The CDR3 loop reads CASSSHRIPSGGANVLTF.

The rearrangement uses TRBV20-1 and TRBJ2-3. Per the germline V gene, CDR1 is DFQATT and CDR2 is SNEGSKA (reference sequence). CDR3 size: 15 residues. CDR3 sequence: CSATGTPTSTDTQYF.

This chain uses TRBV5-1 with TRBJ1-6; as DNA is missing, the TRBD1 call by TCRdb cannot be tested. Looked up from germline, CDR1 is SGHRS and CDR2 is YFSETQ. The CDR3 is made up of 17 amino acids. CDR3 residues: CASSLVGTGTDNSPLHF.

V gene TRBV24-1 combines with J gene TRBJ2-3; TCRdb's assignment of TRBD2 cannot be checked, as there is no DNA. Looked up from germline, CDR1 is KGHDR and CDR2 is SFDVKD. The CDR3 has 16 amino acids. The CDR3 loop reads CATGAWTSGFADTQYF.

The V and J genes are TRBV5-1 and TRBJ1-1; TCRdb's D call, TRBD1, is unchecked because there is no DNA. The CDR3 runs to 17 residues. Per germline, CDR1 SGHRS and CDR2 YFSETQ. CDR3 sequence reads: CASSPLGQPKDGTEAFF.

V gene TRBV5-5 combines with J gene TRBJ2-1; the TCRdb D gene call, TRBD2, has no DNA to confirm it. CDR3 length: 14 residues. From germline, CDR1 is SGHKS and CDR2 YYEKEE (reference sequence). The CDR3: CASSLGRERSEQFF.

The chain joins TRBV29-1 to TRBJ1-2; TCRdb indicates TRBD1, and absent DNA this call remains unverified. The CDR3 extends over 15 amino acids. Germline lookup yields CDR1 SQVTM and CDR2 ANQGSEA. CDR3 region: CSVGTGGAGLYGYTF. Combining the CDR3 with reference TRBV29-1 and TRBJ1-2 gives the whole variable domain SAVISQKPSRDICQRGTSLTIQCQVDSQVTMMFWYRQQPGQSLTLIATANQGSEATYESGFVIDKFPISRPNLTFSTLTVSNMSPEDSSIYLCSVGTGGAGLYGYTFGSGTRLTVV.

The chain has TRBV11-2 and TRBJ2-7; absent DNA, TCRdb's TRBD2 call cannot be checked. The CDR3 is made up of 19 amino acids. CDR1 SGHAT and CDR2 FQNNGV come from the germline V gene. This CDR3 is CASSLGLWVGTSGSYEQYF.

The chain uses TRBV29-1 and TRBJ2-1. The CDR3 consists of 12 residues. Germline CDR1 reads SQVTM; CDR2 reads ANQGSEA. CDR3 protein: CSVLELHNEQFF.

CDR3 sequence: CASKRDRTGNGYTF. V is TRBV6-2 or TRBV6-3 and J is TRBJ1-2; TCRdb's D call of TRBD1 is untestable without DNA. The germline V gene has CDR1 MNHEY and CDR2 SVGEGT. The CDR3 spans 14 residues.

The rearrangement uses TRBV5-1 and TRBJ1-1. The CDR3 length is 15 residues. From germline, CDR1 is SGHRS and CDR2 YFSETQ. The CDR3 reads CASSLEQLRNTEAFF. Variable domain in full (rest from reference TRBV5-1 and TRBJ1-1): KAGVTQTPRYLIKTRGQQVTLSCSPISGHRSVSWYQQTPGQGLQFLFEYFSETQRNKGNFPGRFSGRQFSNSRSEMNVSTLELGDSALYLCASSLEQLRNTEAFFGQGTRLTVV.

This CDR3 reads CASTFKGRVSYEQYF. This rearrangement joins TRBV6-5 to TRBJ2-7; absent DNA, TCRdb's TRBD2 call cannot be checked. This CDR3 comprises 15 residues. Germline assignment: CDR1 MNHEY and CDR2 SVGAGI.

The V and J genes are TRBV25-1 and TRBJ2-7; TCRdb's D call, TRBD1, is unchecked because there is no DNA. The CDR3 spans 16 residues. Germline assignment: CDR1 MGHDK and CDR2 SYGVNS. This CDR3 reads CASSADRGSSLYEQYF.

The gene calls are TRBV11-3 and TRBJ1-5; TCRdb calls TRBD1, which cannot be checked without DNA. The CDR3 is 22 residues long. Germline-derived CDR1 and CDR2 are SGHNT and YENEEA. This chain's CDR3 is CASSLGNQGAIGNVYSNQPQHF.

The rearrangement joins TRBV12-3 or TRBV12-4 to TRBJ1-2; as DNA is missing, the TRBD1 call by TCRdb cannot be tested. There are 15 residues in the CDR3. This CDR3 reads CASSLSTGAFGGYTF.